This T cell receptor beta chain is drawn from a study of T cell responses to AZD1222 COVID-19 vaccine. At the level of the study: The analysis combined second doses at about 4 or about 12 weeks. Study findings and constraints: CD4 TCRs linked to vaccination spanned spike, dominating at 160-218 and 743-854. Regions left unmutated in variants are reportedly the target of nearly half of spike-specific TCRs. Mostly white British, mostly female donors; authors suggested clonal diversity may be underestimated.

The CDR3 has 14 residues. Trimming pared 5 bases from V and 6 bases from J, leaving 17 bases between. Germline values: CDR1 SQVTM, CDR2 ANQGSEA. This clone appeared once. Its antigen is undetermined. Clones were sequenced by immunoSEQ multiplex PCR, and TCRdb holds only the in-frame ones, with some missing. The repertoire holds about 76,000 clones, with over 75% as singletons. This TCR was sampled from an adult in good health. The sample in question was peripheral blood, obtained on day 0 of AZD1222 vaccination. The V call is TRBV29-1, the J call TRBJ2-1, with a tentative D call TRBD1 (5 bases). As DNA, the CDR3 is TGCAGCGTTCATCTTCCCCAGGGATTCAATGAGCAGTTCTTC. Its protein product is CSVHLPQGFNEQFF.